This TCR beta chain was captured by sequencing in a study of cytomegalovirus exposure and HLA in healthy donors. General observations from the study: Overall, some 160 TCR beta chains were annotated as cytomegalovirus-associated.

The CDR3 has 16 amino acids. Trimming removed 4 bases from V and 4 bases from J; junction bases left unmatched: 10. Germline V gene lookup returns CDR1 SGHDT and CDR2 YYEEEE. Comment on this clone: Its cognate antigen is unknown.

TCRdb keeps only in-frame clones here, not all; method: immunoSEQ multiplex PCR. The sample holds 65,000 or so clones; around 95% are singletons and the top ten take less than 4.5%. The source material was PBMCs. The receptor was isolated from a man aged 18 to 29 in good health and CMV-seropositive. The chain links TRBV5-6 to TRBJ2-3, with TRBD2 identical over 9 bases. The CDR3 DNA follows: TGTGCCAGCAGCCTCGGGGGAGCGGGGGGCCCAGATACGCAGTATTTT. Translation gives CASSLGGAGGPDTQYF.